A single sample gave rise to the 9 T cell receptor beta chains below, sequenced in a study of blood T cell repertoires in COVID-19. Some clones are missing from TCRdb's copy, which holds only in-frame ones; the method was immunoSEQ multiplex PCR. The sample lists a few hundred thousand clones, just under 90% occurring once. Sequencing was carried out using PBMCs or T cells enriched from blood (not recorded which). The receptors here all came from a woman in her forties or fifties who had recovered from COVID-19.

This clone was detected only once. J is TRBJ2-7 and V is TRBV5-1; D is possibly TRBD2 (5 bases). The CDR3 totals 14 residues. Trimming shortened V by 4 bases and J by 5 bases, and 16 bases separated the two germline ends. Germline lookup yields CDR1 SGHRS and CDR2 YFSETQ. The CDR3 sequence: CASSPYDPSNEQYF. The CDR3 DNA reads TGCGCCAGCAGCCCCTACGACCCTAGCAACGAGCAGTACTTC.

In this sample, this clone turned up once. The chain recombines TRBV7-3 with TRBJ2-2, with a tentative D call TRBD2 (5 bases). The V gene lost 3 bases and the J gene lost 3 bases, with 8 bases spanning the gap. This CDR3 has 14 residues. CDR1 and CDR2 from the germline V gene are SGHTA and FQGTGA. Here the CDR3 reads CASSFTRDTGELFF. CDR3 nucleotides: TGTGCCAGCAGCTTCACGAGGGACACCGGGGAGCTGTTTTTT.

This chain joins TRBV10-3 and TRBJ1-6; 9 bases align to TRBD1. V was clipped by 8 bases and J by 10 bases; unmatched bases: 6. This CDR3 contains 13 residues. The germline CDR1 and CDR2 sequences are ENHRY and SYGVKD. In DNA form, the CDR3 reads TGTGCCATCTCCCCGGGACAGGGCTCACCCCTCCACTTT. Translated: CAISPGQGSPLHF.

The rearrangement uses TRBV4-3 and TRBJ2-3, with 7 bases fitting TRBD2. V was clipped by 0 bases and J by 4 bases; unmatched bases: 4. The germline CDR1 and CDR2 sequences are LGHNA and YSLEER. The CDR3 runs to 15 residues. CDR3 coding DNA: TGCGCCAGCAGCCAAGATCAAACTAGCGCAGATACGCAGTATTTT. Its protein product is CASSQDQTSADTQYF.

The rearrangement uses TRBV7-8 and TRBJ1-1, with TRBD1 as a possible D gene (5 bases). There are 13 residues in the CDR3. Germline V CDR1 and CDR2: SGHVS, FQNEAQ. V was pared by 4 bases and J by 11 bases, with 17 bases between. The DNA of the CDR3 is TGTGCCAGCAGCTGGAGTGGGGGAGGCGTCGCTTTCTTT. It is translated as CASSWSGGGVAFF.

This clone has only one observation. V and J are TRBV5-1 and TRBJ2-7; TRBD2 matches 11 bases. V dropped 4 bases and J dropped 4; count of bases not matched to a gene: 4. The CDR3 has 14 amino acids. Germline V gives CDR1 SGHRS, CDR2 YFSETQ. Here the CDR3 DNA reads TGCGCCAGCAGCCCGGGACTAGCGGTATACGAGCAGTACTTC. Translated, it gives CASSPGLAVYEQYF.

This chain links TRBV5-1 with TRBJ2-2; D not certain. This CDR3 is built from 14 residues. The V and J ends lost 3 bases and 7 bases respectively, with 13 bases between them. Germline V gene lookup returns CDR1 SGHRS and CDR2 YFSETQ. This CDR3 is CASSWIDGGGELFF. The DNA for the CDR3 is TGCGCCAGCAGCTGGATCGACGGCGGCGGGGAGCTGTTTTTT.

This rearrangement joins TRBV12-3 or TRBV12-4 to TRBJ2-1, with D possibly being TRBD1 (6 bases). Trimming stripped 1 base from V and 9 bases from J, with 10 bases between. This CDR3 is built from 13 residues. The CDR3 DNA reads TGTGCCAGCAGTTTAGGTAAAGGGGGTGAGCAGTTCTTC. Translation: CASSLGKGGEQFF.

This clone is a singleton in its sample. The chain is built from TRBV4-1 and TRBJ2-3, with 9 bases aligning to TRBD2. CDR1 is MGHRA and CDR2 is YSYEKL in the germline V gene. V gave up 1 base and J gave up 1 base; unmatched junction bases: 3. CDR3 length: 16 amino acids. The CDR3 nucleotides read TGCGCCAGCAGCCAAGTGTGGACTAGCGGCACAGATACGCAGTATTTT. This gives the protein CASSQVWTSGTDTQYF.